Listed here are 26 T cell receptor beta chains from one sample, sequenced in a study of T cell changes during pregnancy in multiple sclerosis. Sequencing used immunoSEQ multiplex PCR; TCRdb keeps in-frame clones, though not all of them. The sample yields 90,000 to 120,000 clones, around nine tenths seen once. Material: peripheral blood, obtained in the second trimester of pregnancy. These receptor sequences come from a female donor with multiple sclerosis, enrolled in a pregnancy study.

V usage is TRBV19 and J usage is TRBJ2-5, with D tentatively TRBD2 (5 bases). CDR1 and CDR2 (germline): LNHDA, SQIVND (reference sequence). V lost 4 bases to trimming and J lost 2 bases, with 11 bases between them. The length of the CDR3 is 14 residues. CDR3 sequence: CASSTPSGQETQYF. The CDR3 coding sequence is TGTGCCAGTAGTACTCCCTCGGGGCAAGAGACCCAGTACTTC.

The V call is TRBV5-1, the J call TRBJ1-4, with 8 nucleotides matching TRBD1. The CDR3 sequence is 14 residues long. Unmatched junction bases numbered 6, after V lost 4 bases and J lost 7 bases. The germline V gene has CDR1 SGHRS and CDR2 YFSETQ. In nucleotides, the CDR3 is TGCGCCAGCAGCACCGGGACAGGACCTGAAAAACTGTTTTTT. Its translation is CASSTGTGPEKLFF.

This chain links TRBV28 with TRBJ1-3, with D perhaps TRBD1 (6 bases). Trimming took 7 bases from V and 3 from J, leaving 19 bases between them. Per germline, CDR1 MDHEN and CDR2 SYDVKM. There are 16 residues in the CDR3. The CDR3 DNA is TGTGCCAGCACTCCCCGGGGGGGGCACTATGGAAACACCATATATTTT. It yields the protein CASTPRGGHYGNTIYF.

In DNA form, the CDR3 reads TGTGCCAGCAGCGTAGGGCTAGCGGGGACGACCGGGGAGCTGTTTTTT. Translating it yields CASSVGLAGTTGELFF. The V and J genes are TRBV9 and TRBJ2-2; 9 bases are a match to TRBD2. V lost 0 bases, J lost 5 bases, and 5 bases stayed unmatched. Germline V gene lookup returns CDR1 SGDLS and CDR2 YYNGEE. The CDR3 covers 16 residues.

The chain is built from TRBV19 and TRBJ1-2; 8 positions match TRBD1. CDR3 length: 15 amino acids. Germline lookup yields CDR1 LNHDA and CDR2 SQIVND (reference sequence). Trimming took 4 bases from V and 4 from J; bases not matched to a gene: 8. CDR3 nucleotides: TGTGCCAGTAGTACGGACAGGGCCAATGTCTATGGCTACACCTTC. Translation: CASSTDRANVYGYTF. Drawing the rest from reference TRBV19 and TRBJ1-2, the complete variable domain is DGGITQSPKYLFRKEGQNVTLSCEQNLNHDAMYWYRQDPGQGLRLIYYSQIVNDFQKGDIAEGYSVSREKKESFPLTVTSAQKNPTAFYLCASSTDRANVYGYTFGSGTRLTVV.

This sequence joins TRBV7-9 and TRBJ1-5, with 7 nucleotides matching TRBD1. V shed 5 bases and J 4 bases; nucleotides not matched to a gene: 8. The CDR3 contains 15 residues. Per the germline V gene, CDR1 is SEHNR and CDR2 is FQNEAQ (reference sequence). The CDR3 DNA reads as TGTGCCAGCAGCCTGGGGACAGTTTCAAATCAGCCCCAGCATTTT. The encoded protein is CASSLGTVSNQPQHF.

This clone was seen a few times. J is TRBJ1-1 and V is TRBV6-1, with a weak D call TRBD1 (5 bases). V was shortened by 6 bases and J by 0 bases, with 8 bases between the two germline ends. Germline V gives CDR1 MNHNS, CDR2 SASEGT. The CDR3 covers 13 residues. CDR3 sequence: CASRLTVNTEAFF. DNA of the CDR3: TGTGCCAGCAGATTGACAGTGAACACTGAAGCTTTCTTT.

This clone has just one count. This sequence joins TRBV7-9 and TRBJ2-2; 9 nucleotides align to TRBD1. After removal of 5 bases from V and 9 bases from J, the junction contained 16 bases not matched to a gene. From germline, CDR1 is SEHNR and CDR2 FQNEAQ (reference sequence). The CDR3 contains 17 residues. CDR3 DNA: TGTGCCAGCAGCCCCCAAAGGTTCGGACAGGGGCTTAGGGAGCTGTTTTTT. It codes for CASSPQRFGQGLRELFF.

This clone was seen only a few times. V gene TRBV7-3 combines with J gene TRBJ2-7, with 10 bases lining up with TRBD1. This CDR3 contains 16 residues. CDR1 is SGHTA and CDR2 is FQGTGA in the germline V gene. The V gene end was trimmed by 1 base and the J gene end by 9 bases; junction bases not matched to a gene: 12. Here the CDR3 reads CASSLNPRGTGDMQYF. Written as DNA, the CDR3 is TGTGCCAGCAGCTTAAACCCCCGTGGGACAGGGGATATGCAGTACTTC.

The chain is built from TRBV19 and TRBJ1-1, with D possibly matching TRBD1 (5 bases). Germline V lookup: CDR1 LNHDA, CDR2 SQIVND (reference sequence). The length of the CDR3 is 14 residues. V lost 4 bases, J lost 6 bases, and 15 bases lay in between. The CDR3 bases are TGTGCCAGTAGTAGGGGGGATCGATACGCTGAAGCTTTCTTT. Translating gives CASSRGDRYAEAFF.

This chain connects TRBV30 to TRBJ2-3; D unresolved. Trimming cost V 2 bases and J 4 bases, with 7 bases left between them. This CDR3 has 12 amino acids. From germline, CDR1 is GTSNPN and CDR2 SVGIG (reference sequence). This CDR3 is CAWSTSPDTQYF. CDR3 sequence (DNA): TGTGCCTGGAGTACGAGTCCAGATACGCAGTATTTT.

This chain joins TRBV4-2 and TRBJ2-3; 7 bases match TRBD2. CDR3 length equals 17 residues. The trim removed 2 bases at V and 2 bases at J, leaving 10 bases unmatched. Looked up from germline, CDR1 is LGHNA and CDR2 is YNFKEQ. CDR3 nucleotides: TGTGCCAGCAGCCAAAGACGGGGAGGGCCAGACACAGATACGCAGTATTTT. Translation: CASSQRRGGPDTDTQYF.

This chain uses TRBV2 with TRBJ1-4; 8 bases fit TRBD1. The CDR3 consists of 15 residues. Trimming cost V 7 bases and J 6 bases; bases outside gene matches: 10. Per germline, CDR1 SNHLY and CDR2 FYNNEI. Here the CDR3 DNA reads TGTGCCAGCATTCCAGGGGGCCATATCGATGAAAAACTGTTTTTT. Protein product: CASIPGGHIDEKLFF.

This rearrangement joins TRBV25-1 to TRBJ2-7; 9 positions match TRBD1. J gave up 4 bases and V 9 bases, and 4 bases lay outside the gene matches. Germline V CDR1 and CDR2: MGHDK, SYGVNS. The CDR3 spans 12 residues. The CDR3 region has the DNA TGTGCCAGTACAGGGGGCAGTTACGAGCAGTACTTC. Encoded protein: CASTGGSYEQYF.

The chain joins TRBV5-6 to TRBJ2-6; 10 bases fit TRBD2. The J segment lost 2 bases and the V segment lost 4 bases, leaving 9 bases of the junction unmatched. The CDR3 length is 18 residues. The V gene's germline CDR1 is SGHDT and CDR2 YYEEEE. The CDR3 DNA reads as TGTGCCAGCAGCGCCCTAGCGGGAGAAGCCGCTGGGGCCAACGTCCTGACTTTC. Translating gives CASSALAGEAAGANVLTF. Supplemented by reference TRBV5-6 and TRBJ2-6, the full variable domain reads DAGVTQSPTHLIKTRGQQVTLRCSPKSGHDTVSWYQQALGQGPQFIFQYYEEEERQRGNFPDRFSGHQFPNYSSELNVNALLLGDSALYLCASSALAGEAAGANVLTFGAGSRLTVL.

Only one count was recorded for this clone. V is TRBV30 and J is TRBJ2-2, with 7 bases fitting TRBD1. The CDR3 covers 14 residues. With 4 bases clipped from V and 7 bases from J, the junction kept 9 bases outside the gene matches. Germline CDR1 reads GTSNPN; CDR2 reads SVGIG (reference sequence). In DNA form, the CDR3 reads TGTGCCTGGAATCAGGGGGTCCAAGGCGGGGAGCTGTTTTTT. It codes for CAWNQGVQGGELFF.

The chain joins TRBV5-1 to TRBJ2-7; TRBD1 aligns across 10 bases. CDR1 is SGHRS and CDR2 is YFSETQ in the germline V gene. The CDR3 spans 17 residues. Germline trimming cut 3 bases from V and 1 base from J; bases unmatched to any gene: 10. CDR3 sequence: CASSSQGGTGVSYEQYF. CDR3 bases: TGCGCCAGCAGCTCCCAAGGGGGGACAGGGGTTTCCTACGAGCAGTACTTC.

This clone was seen once. The J gene is TRBJ2-5, the V gene TRBV7-7; 9 bases are shared with TRBD2. This CDR3 is 15 amino acids long. V lost 0 bases and J lost 5; bases outside the gene matches: 4. The germline gives CDR1 SSHAT, CDR2 FNYEAQ (reference sequence). The CDR3 reads CASSLASGSWETQYF. The CDR3 nucleotides read TGTGCCAGCAGCTTAGCTAGCGGGAGTTGGGAGACCCAGTACTTC.

The chain couples TRBV18 to TRBJ1-4, with D tentatively TRBD1 (5 bases). V gave up 5 bases and J gave up 6 bases, with 13 bases separating them. Per germline, CDR1 KGHSH and CDR2 LQKENI. The CDR3 sequence is 14 residues long. The CDR3 DNA sequence: TGTGCCAGCTCATCGGACTCGGGGGATGAAAAACTGTTTTTT. Amino acid sequence: CASSSDSGDEKLFF.

The chain recombines TRBV6-1 with TRBJ2-1, with 13 bases identical to TRBD2. This CDR3 is built from 15 residues. From germline, CDR1 is MNHNS and CDR2 SASEGT. The V gene end was trimmed by 6 bases and the J gene end by 5 bases; junction bases not matched to a gene: 4. As DNA, the CDR3 is TGTGCCAGCAGCGGGACTAGCGGGACCAACAATGAGCAGTTCTTC. Translated, it gives CASSGTSGTNNEQFF.

As DNA, the CDR3 is TGTGCCAGCAGTTCTACGGGACTAGCGGGGAGCTCCTACGAGCAGTACTTC. It specifies CASSSTGLAGSSYEQYF. The J gene is TRBJ2-7, the V gene TRBV28; 13 bases align to TRBD2. There are 17 residues in the CDR3. Germline V gene lookup returns CDR1 MDHEN and CDR2 SYDVKM. Trimming at V came to 4 bases and at J to 0 bases, leaving 6 bases not matched to a gene.

This sequence joins TRBV28 and TRBJ2-7; the match to TRBD2 covers 11 bases. Unmatched junction bases numbered 10, after V lost 7 bases and J lost 5 bases. The germline gives CDR1 MDHEN, CDR2 SYDVKM. This CDR3 comprises 15 residues. CDR3 loop: CASTLIAGGRDEQYF. CDR3 nucleotide sequence: TGTGCCAGCACCCTTATAGCGGGAGGGCGGGACGAGCAGTACTTC.

The gene calls are TRBV19 and TRBJ2-2, with TRBD1 matching over 7 bases. The CDR3 runs to 17 residues. Trimming cost V 5 bases and J 0 bases; bases outside gene matches: 9. Germline CDR1 LNHDA, CDR2 SQIVND (reference sequence). CDR3 nucleotide sequence: TGTGCCAGTAGTCACCTAGGACAGGAAACGAACACCGGGGAGCTGTTTTTT. Translated: CASSHLGQETNTGELFF.

V and J are TRBV9 and TRBJ2-3; TRBD2 aligns across 11 bases. The CDR3 spans 16 residues. The J segment lost 5 bases and the V segment lost 4 bases, leaving 9 bases of the junction unmatched. The germline V gene has CDR1 SGDLS and CDR2 YYNGEE. In DNA form, the CDR3 reads TGTGCCAGCAGCCCCCGACTAGCGGGGAACATAGATACGCAGTATTTT. Protein product: CASSPRLAGNIDTQYF.

The chain carries TRBV21-1 and TRBJ2-7; TRBD2 is taken as the D call from the table, unchecked against the DNA. TRBV21-1 is tagged as a pseudogene. The CDR3 contains 16 residues. Here the CDR3 reads CASSSGLAGRDCEQYF. The CDR3 DNA follows: TGTGCCAGCAGCAGTGGACTAGCGGGACGCGACTGCGAGCAGTACTTC.

The chain is built from TRBV19 and TRBJ2-6; 9 bases are shared with TRBD1. The V segment lost 5 bases and the J segment 2 bases; nucleotides outside the gene matches: 7. In germline, CDR1 is LNHDA, CDR2 SQIVND (reference sequence). This CDR3 spans 17 amino acids. CDR3 DNA: TGTGCCAGTAGTCTGTTCGACAGGGGGGCTGGGGCCAACGTCCTGACTTTC. Its translation is CASSLFDRGAGANVLTF.